Described below is a single T cell receptor (beta chain) sequence and its context. Method: immunoSEQ multiplex PCR; TCRdb's copy keeps in-frame clones and lacks some. The sample yields fewer than 2.5 million clones, 93% seen once. The record originates from a study of shared clonotypes between healthy human individuals. The receptor was isolated from a man between 18 and 35 years old in good health. Some clones in this sample may be carry-over from other donors' samples. The source material was naive CD4+ T cells from PBMCs. Stated subset: CD45RA+ positively selected.

DNA for the CDR3: TGTGCCATTAAGAAACAGGGGGATGAAAAACTGTTTTTT. It yields the protein CAIKKQGDEKLFF. The chain has TRBV5-4 and TRBJ1-4; TRBD1 matches at 8 bases. Germline V gives CDR1 SGHNT, CDR2 YYREEE (reference sequence). The J segment lost 6 bases and the V segment lost 9 bases, leaving 7 bases of the junction unmatched. CDR3 length equals 13 residues.